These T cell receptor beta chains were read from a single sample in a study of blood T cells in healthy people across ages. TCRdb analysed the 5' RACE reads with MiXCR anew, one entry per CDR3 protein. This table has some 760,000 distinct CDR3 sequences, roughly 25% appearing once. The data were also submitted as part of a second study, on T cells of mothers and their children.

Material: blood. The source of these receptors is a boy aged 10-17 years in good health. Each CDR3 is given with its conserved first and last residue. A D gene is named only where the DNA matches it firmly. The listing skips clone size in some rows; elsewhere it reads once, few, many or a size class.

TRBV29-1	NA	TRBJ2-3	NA	TGCAGCGTCATAGCCGATAAGGGAAGCACAGATACGCAGTATTTT	CSVIADKGSTDTQYF
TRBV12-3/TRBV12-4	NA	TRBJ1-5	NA	TGTGCCAGCAGTTCCCGACATCAGCCCCAGCATTTT	CASSSRHQPQHF
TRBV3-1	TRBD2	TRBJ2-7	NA	TGTGCCAGCAGCCAGGGACCGGGACTAGCGCTATCCTACGAGCAGTACTTC	CASSQGPGLALSYEQYF
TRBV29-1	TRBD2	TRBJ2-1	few	TGCAGCGCTACTAGCGGGAGCGAGAATGAGCAGTTCTTC	CSATSGSENEQFF
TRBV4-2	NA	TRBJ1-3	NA	TGTGCCAGCAGCGGTGTGGCGGACACCATATATTTT	CASSGVADTIYF
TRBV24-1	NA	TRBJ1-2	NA	TGTGCCACCAGTGATGAACAGGGCCGGTATGGCTACACCTTC	CATSDEQGRYGYTF
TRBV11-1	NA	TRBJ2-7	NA	TGTGCCAGCAGCCCAGATCCGACATTGGGTATCTCCTACGAGCAGTACTTC	CASSPDPTLGISYEQYF
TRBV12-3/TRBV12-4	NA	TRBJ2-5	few	TGTGCCAGCGGAGAGAGCCTACAAGAGACCCAGTACTTC	CASGESLQETQYF
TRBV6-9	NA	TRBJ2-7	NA	TGTGCCATCCTGCAGGGCGGGCCTAAGTCCTACGAGCAGTACTTC	CAILQGGPKSYEQYF
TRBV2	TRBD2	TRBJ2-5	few	TGTGCCAGCAGCTATGGGACTAGCGACCTGTCGGTGGCAGAGACCCAGTACTTC	CASSYGTSDLSVAETQYF
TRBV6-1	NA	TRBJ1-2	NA	TGTGCCAGCAGTGAAGCTTATCAGGGAGAGGGCTACACCTTC	CASSEAYQGEGYTF
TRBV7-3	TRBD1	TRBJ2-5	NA	TGTGCCAGCAGCTCCAGCGGACAGGGCCAAGAGATCCAGTACTTC	CASSSSGQGQEIQYF
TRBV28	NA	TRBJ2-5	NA	TGTGCCAGCAGTGGGGACTGGAACCAAGAGACCCAGTACTTC	CASSGDWNQETQYF
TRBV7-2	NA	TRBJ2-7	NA	TGTGCCAGCAGGCACAATTCAGGGTACGAGCAGTACTTC	CASRHNSGYEQYF
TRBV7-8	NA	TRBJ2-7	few	TGTGCCAGCAGCTTAGAGGAGGTGGGGGGAAGATCCTTACTGGAGCAGTACTTC	CASSLEEVGGRSLLEQYF
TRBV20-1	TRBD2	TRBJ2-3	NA	TGCAGTGCCACGGCTAGCGGGAGCACTAGCACAGATACGCAGTATTTT	CSATASGSTSTDTQYF
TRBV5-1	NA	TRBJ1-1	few	TGCGCCAGCAGCGCTGATAGCGCTGAAGCTTTCTTT	CASSADSAEAFF
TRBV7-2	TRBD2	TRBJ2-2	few	TGTGCCAGCAGCTTAGACAGCGGGAAGGCCGGGGAGCTGTTTTTT	CASSLDSGKAGELFF
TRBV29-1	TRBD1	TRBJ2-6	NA	TGCAGCGTCATGTGGGTCGACAGGGCAAGCTCTGGGGCCAACGTCCTGACTTTC	CSVMWVDRASSGANVLTF
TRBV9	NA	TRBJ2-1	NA	TGTGCCAGCAGCGGGCCCCGGGAGCAGTTCTTC	CASSGPREQFF
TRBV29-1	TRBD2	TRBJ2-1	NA	TGCAGCGCGCAACGTGGTTGGGCCCGGGAGCGGGAGTCCTACAATGAGCAGTTCTTC	CSAQRGWARERESYNEQFF
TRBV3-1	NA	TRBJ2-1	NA	TGTGCCAGCAGCCCGGACTTCACCCTGTCTAATGAGCAGTTCTTC	CASSPDFTLSNEQFF
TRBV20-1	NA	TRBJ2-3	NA	TGCAGTGCTCCATGGACCGAACGCCGAGCAGATACGCAGTATTTT	CSAPWTERRADTQYF
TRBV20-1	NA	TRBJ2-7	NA	TGCAGTGCTCAATCGGGGCCTGGGGAGCAGTACTTC	CSAQSGPGEQYF
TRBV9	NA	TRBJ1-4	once	TGTGCCAGCAGCGTAGGTGAAGGGGGAAAACTGTTTTTT	CASSVGEGGKLFF
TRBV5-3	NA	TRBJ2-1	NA	TGTGCCAGGACCGGGACCTTTGCCTACAATGAGCAGTTCTTC	CARTGTFAYNEQFF
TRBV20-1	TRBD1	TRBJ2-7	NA	TGCAGTGCTAGACCGGACAGGGTGCCCTCCTACGAGCAGTACTTC	CSARPDRVPSYEQYF
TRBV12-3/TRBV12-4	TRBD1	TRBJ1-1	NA	TGTGCCAGCAGCATCGGGACAGGCGCATACGGAGCTTTCTTT	CASSIGTGAYGAFF
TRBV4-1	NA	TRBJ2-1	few	TGCGCCAGCAGCCAAGAAGGGGGAGGGCCAAGGAATGAGCAGTTCTTC	CASSQEGGGPRNEQFF
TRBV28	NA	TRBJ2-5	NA	TGTGCCAGCAAGTCTAGCGTCCAAGAGACCCAGTACTTC	CASKSSVQETQYF
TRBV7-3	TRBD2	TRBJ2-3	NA	TGTGCCAGCAGCCCGTTCCCTAGCGGGACGGCGGAAGATACGCAGTATTTT	CASSPFPSGTAEDTQYF
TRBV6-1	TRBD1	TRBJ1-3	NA	TGTGCCAGCATGACCGGGACAGGTTATTTCTCTGGAAACACCATATATTTT	CASMTGTGYFSGNTIYF
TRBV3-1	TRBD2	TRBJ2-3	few	TGTGCCAGCAGCGGGACTAGCGGGGTACACAGGACGCAGTATTTT	CASSGTSGVHRTQYF
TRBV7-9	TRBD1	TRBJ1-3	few	TGTGCCAGCAGCGGACAGGGGATTTACTCTGGAAACACCATATATTTT	CASSGQGIYSGNTIYF